The sequence of this T cell receptor beta chain was determined in a study of blood T cell repertoires in COVID-19 (dated by TCRdb to 2018 to 2020). Looking at the study overall: Samples from collaborators originated in the United States, Italy and Spain and spanned both the acute and convalescent phases of COVID-19. Sample metadata almost always included a de-identified subject ID, COVID-19 status, age in years and sex. A freely available public database, intended as a resource for researchers studying the immune response to SARS-CoV-2, is where the repertoires were released. Subjects who had been exposed to COVID-19, were actively infected with it, or had recovered from it provided the deeply sampled blood TCRbeta repertoires that made up the dataset. The prospective study material was composed of cDNA or gDNA derived from T cells, B-cell-depleted T cells, or PBMCs. Samples were obtained from the ongoing ImmuneRACE study (first 160 participants) and from about 1,300 subjects provided by 6 global collaborators. Where available, HLA class I and class II types were obtained from metadata supplied by the sample provider rather than from assay-based typing. The paper as a whole reports these results and caveats: Clinical and demographic metadata were provided uncurated, with the amount varying by source and participant.

Measured from the cysteine to the phenylalanine, the CDR3 is 13 residues long. CDR3 DNA is the only sequence kept; it has 39 bases, read in frame from the first base. V is pared back by 9 bases and J by 1 base, with 12 bases lying between the germline termini. The germline V gene (reference sequence) provides CDR1 SEHNR and CDR2 FQNEAQ. TCRbeta CDR3 regions were amplified from genomic DNA by means of the immunoSEQ Assay, a bias-controlled multiplex PCR. Regarding the original processing steps: Within the assay, amplification of reference gene primers was used to estimate how many nucleated cells each sample contained. Sequence reads were collapsed and filtered to measure the absolute abundance of every unique TCRbeta CDR3 rearrangement. For each sample, productive Simpson clonality was calculated as the square root of Simpson's diversity index over productive rearrangements. TCRdb's version of the immuneACCESS table is confined to in-frame rearrangements and falls short of the full clone set. An unresolved V gene accounts for under half of the shortfall where checked; the remainder is of unknown origin. The D gene and trimming were derived from the DNA, and the V and J assignments and clone size from that table. For this sample there are about 310,000 clones; 90% appear just once. The ten largest clonotypes hold under 1.1% of the sample.

In Seattle, one collaborating source enrolled patients while the infection was active and tracked those patients longitudinally over the course of disease. Whole blood was collected in K2EDTA tubes by collaborating institutions according to the institutions' own protocols. For TCRbeta analysis, collaborators shipped samples as frozen whole blood, isolated PBMCs, or DNA extracted from either of those sample types. A note on this clone: Its specific antigen is unknown. Base quality data are lacking; no much larger clone is found one base away.

The receptor comes from a woman aged 40 to 49 with COVID-19, enrolled during active disease. This chain is built from TRBV7-9 and TRBJ1-2; no D segment can be confidently identified. Sequencing was carried out using peripheral blood. The nucleotide sequence is given as TGTGCCAGTTCCTCACACGTTAACTATGGCTACACCTTC. The translation is CASSSHVNYGYTF.